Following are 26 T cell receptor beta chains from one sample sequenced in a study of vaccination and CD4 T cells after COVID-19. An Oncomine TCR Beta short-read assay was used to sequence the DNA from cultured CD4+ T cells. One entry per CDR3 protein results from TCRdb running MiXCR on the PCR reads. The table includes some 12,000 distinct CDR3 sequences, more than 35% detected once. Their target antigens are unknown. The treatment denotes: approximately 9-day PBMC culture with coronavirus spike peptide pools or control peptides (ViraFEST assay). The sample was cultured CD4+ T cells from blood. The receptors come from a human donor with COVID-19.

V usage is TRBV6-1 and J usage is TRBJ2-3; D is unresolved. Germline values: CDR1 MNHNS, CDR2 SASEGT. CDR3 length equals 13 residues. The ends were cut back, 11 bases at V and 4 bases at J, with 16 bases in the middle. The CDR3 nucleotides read TGTGCCGGTCGGGTAGGTGACGCAGATACGCAGTATTTT. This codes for CAGRVGDADTQYF.

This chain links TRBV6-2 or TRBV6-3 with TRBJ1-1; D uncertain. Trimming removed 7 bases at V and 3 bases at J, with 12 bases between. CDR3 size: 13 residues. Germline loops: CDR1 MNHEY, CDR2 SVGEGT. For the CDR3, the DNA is TGTGCCAGCAAGTTTGAGGCGGACACTGAAGCTTTCTTT. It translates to CASKFEADTEAFF.

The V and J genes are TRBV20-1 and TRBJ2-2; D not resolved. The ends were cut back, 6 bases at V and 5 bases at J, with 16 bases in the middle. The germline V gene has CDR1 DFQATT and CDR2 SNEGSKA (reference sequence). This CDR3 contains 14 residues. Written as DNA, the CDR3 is TGCAGTGCAAAAAAAGGGCCAAAAACCGGGGAGCTGTTTTTT. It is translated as CSAKKGPKTGELFF.

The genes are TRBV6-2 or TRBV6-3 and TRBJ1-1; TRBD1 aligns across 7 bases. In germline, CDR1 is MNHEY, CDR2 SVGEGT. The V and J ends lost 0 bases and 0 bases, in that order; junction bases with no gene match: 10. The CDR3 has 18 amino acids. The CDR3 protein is CASSYSFGQGVMNTEAFF. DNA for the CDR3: TGTGCCAGCAGTTACTCCTTCGGGCAGGGGGTAATGAACACTGAAGCTTTCTTT.

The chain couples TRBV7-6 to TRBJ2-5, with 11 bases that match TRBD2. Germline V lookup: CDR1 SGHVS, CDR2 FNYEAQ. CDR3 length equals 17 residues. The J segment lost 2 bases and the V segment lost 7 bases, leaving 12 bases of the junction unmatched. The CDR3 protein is CASKMGRLAGLQETQYF. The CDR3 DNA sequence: TGTGCCAGCAAGATGGGGCGACTAGCGGGGCTTCAAGAGACCCAGTACTTC.

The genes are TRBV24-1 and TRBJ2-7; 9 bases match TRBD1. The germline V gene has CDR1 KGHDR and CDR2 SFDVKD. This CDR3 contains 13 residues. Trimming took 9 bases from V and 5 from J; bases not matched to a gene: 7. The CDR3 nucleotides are TGTGCCACCGGGGGGACAGGGCGGAACGAGCAGTACTTC. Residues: CATGGTGRNEQYF.

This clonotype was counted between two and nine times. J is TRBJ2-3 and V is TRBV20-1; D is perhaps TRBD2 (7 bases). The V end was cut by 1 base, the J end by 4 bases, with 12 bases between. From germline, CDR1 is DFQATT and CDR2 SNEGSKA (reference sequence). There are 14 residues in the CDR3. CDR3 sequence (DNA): TGCAGTGCTAGAGGGGGGGGCTTGGCAGATACGCAGTATTTT. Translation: CSARGGGLADTQYF.

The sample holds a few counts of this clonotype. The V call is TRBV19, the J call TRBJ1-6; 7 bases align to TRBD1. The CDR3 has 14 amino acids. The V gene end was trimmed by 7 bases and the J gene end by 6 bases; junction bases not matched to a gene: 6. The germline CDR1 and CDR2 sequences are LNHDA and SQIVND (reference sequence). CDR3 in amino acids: CASKEGAFNSPLHF. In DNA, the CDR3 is TGTGCCAGTAAGGAGGGGGCCTTTAATTCACCCCTCCACTTT.

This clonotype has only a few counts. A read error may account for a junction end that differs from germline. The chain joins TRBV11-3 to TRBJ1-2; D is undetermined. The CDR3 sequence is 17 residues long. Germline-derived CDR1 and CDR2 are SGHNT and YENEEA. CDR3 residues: CASNLGRRGSGNYGYTF. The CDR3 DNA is TGTGCCAGCAACTTAGGACGCCGGGGATCGGGGAACTATGGCTACACCTTC.

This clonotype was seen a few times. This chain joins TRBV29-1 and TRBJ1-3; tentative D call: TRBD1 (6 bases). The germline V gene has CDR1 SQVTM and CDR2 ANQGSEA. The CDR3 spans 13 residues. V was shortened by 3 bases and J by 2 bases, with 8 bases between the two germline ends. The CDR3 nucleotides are TGCAGCGTTGAGTCAGGGGCTGGAAACACCATATATTTT. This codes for CSVESGAGNTIYF.

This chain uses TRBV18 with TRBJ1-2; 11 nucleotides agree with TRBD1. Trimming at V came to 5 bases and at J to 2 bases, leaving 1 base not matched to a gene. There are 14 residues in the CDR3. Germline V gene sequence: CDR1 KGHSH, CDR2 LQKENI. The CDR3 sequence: CASSGDRGNYGYTF. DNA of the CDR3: TGTGCCAGCTCAGGGGACAGGGGGAACTATGGCTACACCTTC.

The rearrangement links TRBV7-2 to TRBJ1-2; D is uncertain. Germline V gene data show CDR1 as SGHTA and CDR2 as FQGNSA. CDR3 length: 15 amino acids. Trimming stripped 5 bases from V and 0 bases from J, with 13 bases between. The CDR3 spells CASSHRYPSNYGYTF. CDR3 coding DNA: TGTGCCAGCAGCCACCGGTACCCCTCTAACTATGGCTACACCTTC. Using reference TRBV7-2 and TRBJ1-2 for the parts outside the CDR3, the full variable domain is GAGVSQSPSNKVTEKGKDVELRCDPISGHTALYWYRQSLGQGLEFLIYFQGNSAPDKSGLPSDRFSAERTGGSVSTLTIQRTQQEDSAVYLCASSHRYPSNYGYTFGSGTRLTVV.

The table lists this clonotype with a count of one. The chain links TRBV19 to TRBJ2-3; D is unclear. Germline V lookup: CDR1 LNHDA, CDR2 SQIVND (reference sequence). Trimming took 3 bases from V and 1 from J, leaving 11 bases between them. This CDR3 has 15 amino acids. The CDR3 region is CASSIRRGGTDTQYF. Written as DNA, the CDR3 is TGTGCCAGTAGTATTCGGCGTGGGGGCACAGATACGCAGTATTTT.

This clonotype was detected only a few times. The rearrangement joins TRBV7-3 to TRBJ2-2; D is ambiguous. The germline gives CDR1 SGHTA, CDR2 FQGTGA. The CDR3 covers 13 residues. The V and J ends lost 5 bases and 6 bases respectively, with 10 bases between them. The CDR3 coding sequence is TGTGCCAGCAGCCCGAAAATCTCCGGGGAGCTGTTTTTT. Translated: CASSPKISGELFF.

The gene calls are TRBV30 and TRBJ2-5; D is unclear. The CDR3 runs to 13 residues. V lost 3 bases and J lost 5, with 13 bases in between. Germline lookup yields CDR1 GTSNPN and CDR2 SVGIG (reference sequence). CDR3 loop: CAWRKVLGETQYF. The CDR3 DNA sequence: TGTGCCTGGAGGAAGGTATTGGGGGAGACCCAGTACTTC.

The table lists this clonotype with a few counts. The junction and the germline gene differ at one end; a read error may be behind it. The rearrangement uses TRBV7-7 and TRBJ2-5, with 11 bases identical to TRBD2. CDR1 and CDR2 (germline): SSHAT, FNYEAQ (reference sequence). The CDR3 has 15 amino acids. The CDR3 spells CASSRTSGGGETQYF. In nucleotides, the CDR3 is TGTGCTAGCAGCCGAACTAGCGGGGGCGGTGAGACCCAGTACTTC.

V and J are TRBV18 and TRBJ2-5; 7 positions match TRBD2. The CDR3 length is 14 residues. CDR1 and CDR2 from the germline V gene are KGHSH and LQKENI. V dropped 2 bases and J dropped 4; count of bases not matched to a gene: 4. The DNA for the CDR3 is TGTGCCAGCTCACCATTCGGGGAGGGAGAGACCCAGTACTTC. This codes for CASSPFGEGETQYF.

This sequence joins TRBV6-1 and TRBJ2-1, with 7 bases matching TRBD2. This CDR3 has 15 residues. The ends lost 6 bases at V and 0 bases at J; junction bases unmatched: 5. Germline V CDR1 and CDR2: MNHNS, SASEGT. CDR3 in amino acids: CASRSGANSYNEQFF. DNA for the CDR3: TGTGCCAGCAGGAGCGGGGCCAACTCCTACAATGAGCAGTTCTTC.

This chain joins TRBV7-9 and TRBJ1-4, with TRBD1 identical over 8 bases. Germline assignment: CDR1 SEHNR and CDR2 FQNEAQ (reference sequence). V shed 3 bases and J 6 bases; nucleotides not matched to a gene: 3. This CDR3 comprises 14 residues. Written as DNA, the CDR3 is TGTGCCAGCAGCTTTCAGGGGGCAGATGAAAAACTGTTTTTT. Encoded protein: CASSFQGADEKLFF.

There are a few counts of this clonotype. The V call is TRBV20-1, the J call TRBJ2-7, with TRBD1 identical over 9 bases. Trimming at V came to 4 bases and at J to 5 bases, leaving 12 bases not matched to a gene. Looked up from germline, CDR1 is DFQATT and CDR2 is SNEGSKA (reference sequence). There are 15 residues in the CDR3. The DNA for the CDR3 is TGCAGTGCTATTTTGGGCTGGACAGGGGATCACGAGCAGTACTTC. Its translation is CSAILGWTGDHEQYF.

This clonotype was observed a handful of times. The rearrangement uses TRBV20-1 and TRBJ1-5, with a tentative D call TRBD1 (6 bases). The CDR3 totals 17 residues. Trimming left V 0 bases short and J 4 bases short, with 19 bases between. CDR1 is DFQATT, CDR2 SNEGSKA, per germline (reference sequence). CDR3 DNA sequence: TGCAGTGCTAGAGATGGATTATATCCTAGGGGGAATCAGCCCCAGCATTTT. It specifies CSARDGLYPRGNQPQHF.

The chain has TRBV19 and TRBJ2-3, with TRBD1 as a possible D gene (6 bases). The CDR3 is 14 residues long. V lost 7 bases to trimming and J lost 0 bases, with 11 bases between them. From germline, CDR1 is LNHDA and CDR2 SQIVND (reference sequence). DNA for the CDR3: TGTGCCAGTACCCAGGACAGTAGCACAGATACGCAGTATTTT. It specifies CASTQDSSTDTQYF.

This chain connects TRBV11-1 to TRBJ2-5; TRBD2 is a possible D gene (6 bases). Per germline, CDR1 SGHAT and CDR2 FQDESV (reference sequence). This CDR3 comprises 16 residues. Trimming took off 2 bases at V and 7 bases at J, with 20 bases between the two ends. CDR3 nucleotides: TGTGCCAGCAGCTTATTCAGGGAGGCAAGCTTGGGGACCCAGTACTTC. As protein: CASSLFREASLGTQYF.

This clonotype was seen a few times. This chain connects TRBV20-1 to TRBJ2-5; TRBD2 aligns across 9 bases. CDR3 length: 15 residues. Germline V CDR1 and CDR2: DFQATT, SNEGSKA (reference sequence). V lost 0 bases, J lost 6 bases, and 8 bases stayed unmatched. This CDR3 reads CSARDPGGGEKTQYF. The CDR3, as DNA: TGCAGTGCTAGAGATCCTGGCGGGGGGGAGAAGACCCAGTACTTC.

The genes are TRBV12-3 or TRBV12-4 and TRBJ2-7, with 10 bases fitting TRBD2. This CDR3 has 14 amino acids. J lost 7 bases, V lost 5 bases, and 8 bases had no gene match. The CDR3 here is CASSTGTSVLEQYF. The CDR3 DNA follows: TGTGCCAGCAGTACCGGGACTAGCGTGCTGGAGCAGTACTTC.

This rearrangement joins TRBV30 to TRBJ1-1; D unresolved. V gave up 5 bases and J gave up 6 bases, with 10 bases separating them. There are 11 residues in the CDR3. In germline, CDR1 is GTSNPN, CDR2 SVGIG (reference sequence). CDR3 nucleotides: TGTGCCTGGTCTGGGTGGGCTGAAGCTTTCTTT. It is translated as CAWSGWAEAFF.